In this sample, the clone carrying this TCR beta chain turned up once. These data are taken from a study of control samples from healthy donors and cancer patients. TCRdb keeps only in-frame clones here, not all; method: immunoSEQ multiplex PCR. The sample comprises about 160,000 clones, around 96% of which are singletons, and 0.85% to 1.3% rests with the top ten. This sequence was found in a woman between 25 and 40 years old in good health. Sequenced input: blood.

CDR3 amino acids: CASSYSLGGPYEQYF. DNA of the CDR3: TGTGCCAGCAGTTACTCGCTGGGGGGCCCCTACGAGCAGTACTTC. The chain recombines TRBV6-5 with TRBJ2-7, with D possibly being TRBD1 or TRBD2 (6 bases each). Germline lookup yields CDR1 MNHEY and CDR2 SVGAGI. The CDR3 covers 15 residues. V was trimmed by 0 bases and J by 2 bases, leaving 11 bases between them.